This TCR beta chain was captured in a study of T cell responses to AZD1222 COVID-19 vaccine. Sequencing was performed with immunoSEQ multiplex PCR; in TCRdb, only in-frame clones are kept and a portion is missing. The profile shows 95,000 to 110,000 clones, around 92% of them singletons. Points from the study as a whole: Spike was spanned by vaccine-associated CD4 TCRs, with dominance at 160-218 and 743-854. Nearly half of spike-specific TCRs reportedly target variant regions that are unmutated in the B.1.351 and B.1.1.7 variants.

The J segment lost 5 bases and the V segment lost 2 bases, leaving 5 bases of the junction unmatched. This CDR3 has 14 amino acids. Germline V gene lookup returns CDR1 SGHNT and CDR2 YYREEE (reference sequence). On this clone itself: Its antigen is as yet unknown.

This material consisted of peripheral blood, taken 28 days after the second AZD1222 dose. The rearrangement links TRBV5-4 to TRBJ2-3; TRBD2 matches 7 bases. The clonotype originates from an adult who received the AZD1222 COVID-19 vaccine. CDR3 loop: CASSLMGGEDTQYF. The DNA for the CDR3 is TGTGCCAGCAGCTTAATGGGGGGGGAAGATACGCAGTATTTT.